Listed here are 25 T cell receptor beta chains from one sample, sequenced in a study of T cell clonality in common variable immunodeficiency (dated by TCRdb to 2015 to 2017). Libraries were made using the immunoSEQ multiplex PCR assay. Entries here come from immuneACCESS through TCRdb and include only in-frame sequences with V and J called. Some clones fail to appear in such tables; in the studies checked, an unresolved V gene covers under half of the shortfall, and the cause of the remainder is unknown. For this sample, approximately 81,000 clones appear and none is a singleton. Around 0.8% of the sample comes from the top ten. The specimen was peripheral blood mononuclear cells. The source of these receptors is a person aged 18-70 years in good health.

This clone was counted at least ten times. CDR3 DNA (partial): TGCAGCGTTGGGGGGACAGGGCGATCAGGGGCCAACGTC. As protein: CSVGGTGRSGANV. The whole CDR3 protein reads CSVGGTGRSGANVLTF. The chain combines TRBV29-1 with TRBJ2-6, with 9 bases fitting TRBD1. The read is 3 residues too short to cover the CDR3 end, so that end is filled in from the germline J gene. Germline V gene sequence: CDR1 SQVTM, CDR2 ANQGSEA. V gave up 4 bases and J gave up 4 bases; unmatched junction bases: 8. There are 16 residues in the CDR3.

In this sample, this clone turned up many times. The sequence runs out 3 residues before the end of the CDR3; the remainder is reconstructed from the germline J gene. This chain connects TRBV20-1 to TRBJ2-3; 9 bases are shared with TRBD2. Germline V gene lookup returns CDR1 DFQATT and CDR2 SNEGSKA (reference sequence). CDR3 length: 15 amino acids. Trimming at V came to 8 bases and at J to 4 bases, leaving 13 bases not matched to a gene. The sequenced CDR3 bases are TGCAGTACCCACCCAGCTAGCGGGATGGCAGATACG. It codes for CSTHPASGMADT. The entire CDR3 protein reads CSTHPASGMADTQYF.

This clone was recorded many times. The CDR3 goes on 3 residues after the read ends, and that part is filled in from the germline J gene. The genes are TRBV29-1 and TRBJ2-7; D not certain. The CDR3 runs to 12 residues. Between the trimmed V and J ends, which lost 5 bases and 0 bases, there was a span of 8 bases. The germline V gene encodes CDR1 SQVTM and CDR2 ANQGSEA. The CDR3 bases that were read are TGCAGCGTTCAACTAAACTCCTACGAG. The encoded protein is CSVQLNSYE. The entire CDR3 protein is CSVQLNSYEQYF.

There are many counts of this clone. The sequenced CDR3 bases are TGTGCCAGCAGTGCGAGTCTAGCGGGCGGAGGCCACGAG. Its translation is CASSASLAGGGHE. The entire CDR3 is CASSASLAGGGHEQYF. The chain uses TRBV6-1 and TRBJ2-7, with 8 bases lining up with TRBD2. The read ends 3 residues shy of where the CDR3 ends; the end is completed using the germline J gene. Germline-derived CDR1 and CDR2 are MNHNS and SASEGT. The CDR3 runs to 16 residues. V shed 4 bases, J shed 5 bases, and the junction held 13 bases outside the gene matches.

This clone was seen many times. The missing CDR3 end, 3 residues past where the read stops, is filled in from the germline J gene. The J gene is TRBJ1-4, the V gene TRBV30; D may be TRBD1 (6 bases). Germline V gives CDR1 GTSNPN, CDR2 SVGIG (reference sequence). V lost 5 bases and J lost 7, with 14 bases in between. The CDR3 is 13 residues long. The sequenced CDR3 bases are TGTGCCTGGCTCCAGGGGTTTGGTGAAAAA. It encodes CAWLQGFGEK. The CDR3 reads in full as CAWLQGFGEKLFF. The entire variable domain, with the rest obtained from reference TRBV30 and TRBJ1-4, is as follows: SQTIHQWPATLVQPVGSPLSLECTVEGTSNPNLYWYRQAAGRGLQLLFYSVGIGQISSEVPQNLSASRPQDRQFILSSKKLLLSDSGFYLCAWLQGFGEKLFFGSGTQLSVL.

This clone has ten or more counts. The CDR3 end lies 3 residues beyond the end of the read and is filled in from the germline J gene. V usage is TRBV10-3 and J usage is TRBJ2-3; 10 bases match TRBD2. In germline, CDR1 is ENHRY, CDR2 SYGVKD. V was pared by 8 bases and J by 2 bases, with 10 bases of the junction left unmatched. The CDR3 has 16 residues. The CDR3 protein is CAIGVGTSGNTDTQYF. The DNA read from the CDR3 is TGTGCCATCGGGGTAGGAACTAGCGGGAACACAGATACG.

This clone was seen repeatedly, ten times or more. The sequence runs out 3 residues before the end of the CDR3; the remainder is reconstructed from the germline J gene. V is TRBV20-1 and J is TRBJ2-1, with D possibly TRBD1 on 6 matching bases. The CDR3 is 15 amino acids. CDR1 DFQATT and CDR2 SNEGSKA come from the germline V gene (reference sequence). The V end was cut by 3 bases, the J end by 7 bases, with 19 bases between. This CDR3 reads CSARDRRGTSNEQFF. Partial CDR3 DNA: TGCAGTGCTAGGGATCGCAGGGGCACCTCTAATGAG.

In its sample, this clone was seen many times. The read ends 3 residues early relative to the CDR3; the germline J gene fills the gap. The rearrangement joins TRBV6-1 to TRBJ2-5; 7 positions agree with TRBD2. In germline, CDR1 is MNHNS, CDR2 SASEGT. CDR3 length: 16 amino acids. V lost 2 bases to trimming and J lost 1 base; unmatched junction nucleotides: 7. The CDR3 region is CASSERLAETQETQYF. CDR3 DNA (partial): TGTGCCAGCAGTGAACGCCTAGCGGAGACCCAAGAGACC.

Of note for this clone: The read terminates 3 residues ahead of where the CDR3 ends, so the germline J gene completes it. V usage is TRBV18 and J usage is TRBJ1-3; D uncertain. This CDR3 region has 13 residues. The germline V gene has CDR1 KGHSH and CDR2 LQKENI. The CDR3 DNA, read in part, is TGTGCCAGCTCACCGGAACACGGGGTAACC. Amino acids: CASSPEHGVT. The whole CDR3 reads CASSPEHGVTIYF.

This clone has a count of ten or more. The CDR3 end is not reached by the read, which stops 3 residues before it; the germline J gene fills it in. The chain employs TRBV11-2 and TRBJ2-5; D unclear. The V end was cut by 2 bases, the J end by 2 bases, with 9 bases between. Germline values: CDR1 SGHAT, CDR2 FQNNGV. The CDR3 has 14 amino acids. The part of the CDR3 DNA that was read is TGTGCCAGCAGCTTATGGCCTAGGCAAGAGACC. Translating it yields CASSLWPRQET. The whole CDR3 reads CASSLWPRQETQYF.

There are many counts of this clone. The CDR3 loop is CASSLIGSTSGSWQETQYF. CDR3 DNA, as far as it was read: TGCGCCAGCAGCTTGATAGGGTCGACTAGCGGGAGTTGGCAAGAGACC. The chain links TRBV5-1 to TRBJ2-5, with 12 positions matching TRBD2. With the read ending 3 residues before the CDR3 end, the germline J gene is used to fill in that end. J lost 2 bases, V lost 1 base, and 12 bases had no gene match. Germline assignment: CDR1 SGHRS and CDR2 YFSETQ. The CDR3 runs 19 residues.

This clone came up many times. The CDR3 is cut off 3 residues early in the read; its end comes from the germline J gene. The chain combines TRBV19 with TRBJ2-2; no definite D call. This CDR3 is built from 14 residues. Trimming shortened V by 5 bases and J by 1 base, and 8 bases separated the two germline ends. Germline-derived CDR1 and CDR2 are LNHDA and SQIVND (reference sequence). The CDR3 loop is CASSLAGNTGELFF. The covered CDR3 bases are TGTGCCAGTAGTTTGGCAGGGAACACCGGGGAG.

This clone came up many times. Read sequence stops 3 residues before the CDR3 end, and the germline J gene provides the missing end. This chain connects TRBV20-1 to TRBJ1-5; possibly TRBD1 for D (6 bases). V shed 0 bases and J shed 1 base, with 16 bases lying between them. Germline lookup yields CDR1 DFQATT and CDR2 SNEGSKA (reference sequence). This CDR3 has 17 amino acids. CDR3 DNA (partial): TGCAGTGCTAGAGACGAACAGGGCCCTGTGAGCAATCAGCCC. Translation: CSARDEQGPVSNQP. The entire CDR3 protein reads CSARDEQGPVSNQPQHF.

In its sample, this clone was seen many times. Coverage ceases 3 residues before the CDR3 finishes, and the germline J gene fills in the end. V usage is TRBV20-1 and J usage is TRBJ1-5; possibly TRBD1 for D (6 bases). The V end lost 4 bases, the J end lost 1 base, and 14 bases lay between the germline ends. Germline CDR1 and CDR2: DFQATT and SNEGSKA (reference sequence). The CDR3 contains 15 residues. Partial CDR3 DNA: TGCAGTGCTAAAACAGGGCTTTGGAGCAATCAGCCC. Its protein is CSAKTGLWSNQP. The entire CDR3 is CSAKTGLWSNQPQHF.

This clone was recorded at least ten times. The read terminates 3 residues ahead of where the CDR3 ends, so the germline J gene completes it. The rearrangement joins TRBV20-1 to TRBJ2-6, with TRBD1 matching over 8 bases. J lost 0 bases, V lost 6 bases, and 7 bases had no gene match. Germline V gene lookup returns CDR1 DFQATT and CDR2 SNEGSKA (reference sequence). The CDR3 consists of 16 residues. The covered CDR3 bases are TGCAGTGCACCGGGACAGGAGCACTCTGGGGCCAACGTC. This codes for CSAPGQEHSGANV. The entire CDR3 sequence reads CSAPGQEHSGANVLTF.

In this sample, this clone turned up many times. The read ends 3 residues before the CDR3 terminus; that terminus is restored from the germline J gene. The chain joins TRBV2 to TRBJ2-2, with no clear D. V dropped 7 bases and J dropped 0 bases, with 6 bases sitting between them. CDR1 and CDR2 from the germline V gene are SNHLY and FYNNEI. The CDR3 is made up of 13 amino acids. CDR3 residues: CASTLANTGELFF. CDR3 DNA (partial): TGTGCCAGCACGCTAGCGAACACCGGGGAG.

The sequenced CDR3 bases are TGTGCCAGCAGCCTCAACCGGGACAGGGAACGGAATGAAAAG. The encoded protein is CASSLNRDRERNEK. The complete CDR3 sequence is CASSLNRDRERNEKLFF. This chain links TRBV2 with TRBJ2-2; TRBD1 aligns across 9 bases. The CDR3 end lies 3 residues beyond the end of the read and is filled in from the germline J gene. The CDR3 sequence is 17 residues long. The V gene's germline CDR1 is SNHLY and CDR2 FYNNEI.

This clone was detected many times. The read ends 3 residues shy of where the CDR3 ends; the end is completed using the germline J gene. The chain carries TRBV10-3 and TRBJ1-2; 8 bases align to TRBD1. Germline CDR1 reads ENHRY; CDR2 reads SYGVKD. This CDR3 has 14 amino acids. V lost 4 bases and J lost 5; bases outside the gene matches: 6. CDR3 DNA (partial): TGTGCCATCAGTGGGACAGGGACCTCATATGGC. It codes for CAISGTGTSYG. The entire CDR3 protein reads CAISGTGTSYGYTF.

In its sample, this clone was seen many times. The read terminates 3 residues before the CDR3 end, so the remaining end is supplied by the germline J gene. The chain links TRBV18 to TRBJ2-5, with 8 bases that match TRBD2. Trimming took 4 bases from V and 4 from J; bases not matched to a gene: 8. The CDR3 is 15 amino acids. Germline V gene sequence: CDR1 KGHSH, CDR2 LQKENI. CDR3 DNA (partial): TGTGCCAGCTCACTGAACGGGCTAGCGGGAGAGACC. Its translation is CASSLNGLAGET. The full CDR3 protein reads CASSLNGLAGETQYF.

This clone was detected ten times or more. The DNA ends 3 residues before the CDR3 does, and the rest of the CDR3 is filled in from the germline J gene. The J gene is TRBJ1-4, the V gene TRBV29-1, with 8 positions matching TRBD1. V was clipped by 4 bases and J by 7 bases; unmatched bases: 5. CDR3 length equals 13 residues. Germline V gene lookup returns CDR1 SQVTM and CDR2 ANQGSEA. Incomplete CDR3 DNA: TGCAGCGTTGGGGACAGGCTAAGTGAAAAA. Translation gives CSVGDRLSEK. From start to end, the CDR3 is CSVGDRLSEKLFF.

This clone showed up many times. The read ends 3 residues early relative to the CDR3; the germline J gene fills the gap. This chain links TRBV5-4 with TRBJ1-2; 7 bases line up with TRBD1. Trimming at V came to 4 bases and at J to 6 bases, leaving 9 bases not matched to a gene. This CDR3 is 14 amino acids long. CDR1 and CDR2 (germline): SGHNT, YYREEE (reference sequence). This CDR3 reads CASSRATGFDGYTF. Incomplete CDR3 DNA: TGTGCCAGCAGCAGAGCGACAGGGTTCGATGGC.

This clone was detected ten times or more. The read halts 3 residues ahead of the CDR3 end, with the missing end drawn from the germline J gene. This chain joins TRBV7-8 and TRBJ1-6; 7 nucleotides match TRBD1. The CDR3 sequence is 15 residues long. With V trimmed by 1 base and J by 9 bases, 6 bases remained unmatched. Germline lookup yields CDR1 SGHVS and CDR2 FQNEAQ. The CDR3 is CASSLEPQGSSPLHF. The CDR3 DNA, read in part, is TGTGCCAGCAGCTTAGAGCCACAGGGGAGTTCACCC.

This clone was seen ten or more times. The read comes to an end 3 residues before the CDR3 does, leaving the germline J gene to fill in the end. The J gene is TRBJ2-3, the V gene TRBV20-1; TRBD2 matches at 9 bases. The CDR3 runs 14 residues. CDR1 is DFQATT and CDR2 is SNEGSKA in the germline V gene (reference sequence). The junction had 10 bases not matched to a gene; V was cut back by 6 bases and J by 6 bases. This CDR3 reads CSAPLSGSADTQYF. The DNA read from the CDR3 is TGCAGTGCACCCCTTAGCGGGAGTGCTGATACG.

This clone was seen ten or more times. The CDR3 is cut off 3 residues early in the read; its end comes from the germline J gene. This sequence joins TRBV10-3 and TRBJ1-2; D perhaps matches TRBD1 (6 bases). Germline CDR1 is ENHRY and CDR2 is SYGVKD. CDR3 size: 13 residues. The CDR3 DNA, read in part, is TGTGCCATCAGTGAAACAGGGTTAGACGGC. This codes for CAISETGLDG. The entire CDR3 is CAISETGLDGYTF.

This clone was observed many times. The read falls 3 residues short of the CDR3 end, and the missing part is taken from the germline J gene. The rearrangement links TRBV7-3 to TRBJ1-5; no clear D gene. The CDR3 spans 14 residues. Trimming left V 5 bases short and J 4 bases short, with 12 bases between. Germline values: CDR1 SGHTA, CDR2 FQGTGA. This CDR3 is CASSEDGLNQPQHF. The sequenced part of the CDR3 DNA is TGTGCCAGCAGCGAGGACGGACTTAATCAGCCC.